The present entry profiles one T cell receptor (beta chain) with its context. What it binds is not known. This entry is derived from a study of blood T cells in healthy people across ages. The CDR3 loop spans 16 amino acids. Germline trimming cut 1 base from V and 0 bases from J; bases unmatched to any gene: 4. CDR1 is DFQATT and CDR2 is SNEGSKA in the germline V gene (reference sequence). Approximately 9 milliliters was the volume of peripheral blood drawn from each donor. Points from the study as a whole: Naive T cell percentage by flow cytometry tracked strongly with beta diversity. Diversity of TCR beta per million T cells declined in a roughly linear way with age.

Together with a sample-barcoded 5' primer, a J-beta primer mix was included in a second PCR lasting about 6 to 12 cycles. TCRdb re-analysed the 5' RACE reads in MiXCR, keeping a single row per CDR3 protein. In the table there are some 320,000 distinct CDR3 sequences, around 27% of which are singletons. The sample consisted of blood. The receptor was derived from a woman in her 70s in good health. The chain has TRBV20-1 and TRBJ2-5; 11 nucleotides agree with TRBD2. Here the CDR3 reads CSARVPSGGYQETQYF. CDR3 nucleotides: TGCAGTGCTAGAGTTCCTAGCGGGGGGTACCAAGAGACCCAGTACTTC.